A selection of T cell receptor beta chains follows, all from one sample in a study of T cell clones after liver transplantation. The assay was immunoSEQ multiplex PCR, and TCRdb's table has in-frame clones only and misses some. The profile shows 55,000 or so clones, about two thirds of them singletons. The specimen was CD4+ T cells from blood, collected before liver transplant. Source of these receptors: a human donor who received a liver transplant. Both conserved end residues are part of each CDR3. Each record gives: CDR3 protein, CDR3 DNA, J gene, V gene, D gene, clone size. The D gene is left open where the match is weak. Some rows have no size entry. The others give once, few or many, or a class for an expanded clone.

CDR3 protein: CASSTIQGNTEAFF
CDR3 DNA: TGTGCCAGTAGTACCATACAGGGAAACACTGAAGCTTTCTTT
J gene: TRBJ1-1
V gene: TRBV19
D gene: NA
clone size: NA

CDR3 protein: CASRTTSGGEETQYF
CDR3 DNA: TGTGCCAGCAGAACGACTAGCGGGGGAGAAGAGACCCAGTACTTC
J gene: TRBJ2-5
V gene: TRBV6-6
D gene: TRBD2
clone size: NA

CDR3 protein: CASHFSNQPQHF
CDR3 DNA: TGTGCCAGCCACTTTAGCAATCAGCCCCAGCATTTT
J gene: TRBJ1-5
V gene: TRBV5-8
D gene: NA
clone size: NA

CDR3 protein: CASSKDKKGESYGYTF
CDR3 DNA: TGCGCCAGCAGTAAAGACAAGAAAGGGGAAAGCTATGGCTACACCTTC
J gene: TRBJ1-2
V gene: TRBV23-1
D gene: NA
clone size: once

CDR3 protein: CASRKQGSTGELFF
CDR3 DNA: TGTGCCAGCAGAAAGCAGGGATCCACCGGGGAGCTGTTTTTT
J gene: TRBJ2-2
V gene: TRBV6-1
D gene: NA
clone size: NA

CDR3 protein: CASRRDRGLSEKLFF
CDR3 DNA: TGTGCCAGCAGGAGGGACAGGGGGCTGAGTGAAAAACTGTTTTTT
J gene: TRBJ1-4
V gene: TRBV2
D gene: TRBD1
clone size: NA

CDR3 protein: CASSTGQGNQPQHF
CDR3 DNA: TGTGCCAGTAGTACCGGACAGGGCAATCAGCCCCAGCATTTT
J gene: TRBJ1-5
V gene: TRBV19
D gene: TRBD1
clone size: NA

CDR3 protein: CASSPSIGLPDTDTQYF
CDR3 DNA: TGTGCCAGCTCACCATCTATTGGGCTACCTGACACAGATACGCAGTATTTT
J gene: TRBJ2-3
V gene: TRBV18
D gene: NA
clone size: few

CDR3 protein: CASSLRQRIYNEQFF
CDR3 DNA: TGCGCCAGCAGCTTGAGGCAGCGAATCTACAATGAGCAGTTCTTC
J gene: TRBJ2-1
V gene: TRBV5-1
D gene: NA
clone size: NA

CDR3 protein: CASSQEDYREHTF
CDR3 DNA: TGCGCCAGCAGCCAAGAGGATTACAGGGAACACACCTTC
J gene: TRBJ1-2
V gene: TRBV4-1
D gene: NA
clone size: NA

CDR3 protein: CASSFTGGGQPQHF
CDR3 DNA: TGTGCCAGCAGCTTCACAGGGGGGGGTCAGCCCCAGCATTTT
J gene: TRBJ1-5
V gene: TRBV7-2
D gene: TRBD1
clone size: NA

CDR3 protein: CATSNTSGGLKTYF
CDR3 DNA: TGTGCCACCAGCAATACTAGCGGGGGGCTCAAAACGTACTTC
J gene: TRBJ2-4
V gene: TRBV15
D gene: TRBD2
clone size: NA

CDR3 protein: CASSETGRNSPLHF
CDR3 DNA: TGTGCCAGCAGCGAGACAGGGAGGAATTCACCCCTCCACTTT
J gene: TRBJ1-6
V gene: TRBV2
D gene: TRBD1
clone size: NA

CDR3 protein: CASSRGAQGNYGYTF
CDR3 DNA: TGTGCCAGCAGTAGGGGGGCACAGGGGAACTATGGCTACACCTTC
J gene: TRBJ1-2
V gene: TRBV2
D gene: TRBD1
clone size: NA

CDR3 protein: CAWIQGDRVWGSGELFF
CDR3 DNA: TGTGCCTGGATCCAAGGAGACAGGGTTTGGGGAAGCGGGGAGCTGTTTTTT
J gene: TRBJ2-2
V gene: TRBV30
D gene: TRBD1
clone size: NA

CDR3 protein: CASRPTGRSYEQYF
CDR3 DNA: TGTGCCAGCAGACCGACAGGGCGGTCCTACGAGCAGTACTTC
J gene: TRBJ2-7
V gene: TRBV28
D gene: TRBD1
clone size: NA

CDR3 protein: CASSQVMSSYNSPLHF
CDR3 DNA: TGCGCCAGCAGCCAAGTCATGAGCTCCTATAATTCACCCCTCCACTTT
J gene: TRBJ1-6
V gene: TRBV4-1
D gene: NA
clone size: once

CDR3 protein: CASSLGDEGAKYEQYF
CDR3 DNA: TGCGCCAGCAGCTTGGGGGACGAGGGGGCGAAGTACGAGCAGTACTTC
J gene: TRBJ2-7
V gene: TRBV5-1
D gene: TRBD1
clone size: NA

CDR3 protein: CASSYRTGGNGYTF
CDR3 DNA: TGTGCCAGCAGTTATAGGACAGGGGGTAATGGCTACACCTTC
J gene: TRBJ1-2
V gene: TRBV2
D gene: TRBD1
clone size: NA

CDR3 protein: CASSLALAGNTGELFF
CDR3 DNA: TGTGCCAGCAGCTTAGCGCTTGCCGGGAACACCGGGGAGCTGTTTTTT
J gene: TRBJ2-2
V gene: TRBV7-7
D gene: NA
clone size: once

CDR3 protein: CASSFDYSSYNEQFF
CDR3 DNA: TGTGCCAGCAGCTTCGACTATAGCTCCTACAATGAGCAGTTCTTC
J gene: TRBJ2-1
V gene: TRBV5-6
D gene: NA
clone size: NA

CDR3 protein: CASSPGISNEQFF
CDR3 DNA: TGTGCCAGCAGCCCCGGGATTTCAAATGAGCAGTTCTTC
J gene: TRBJ2-1
V gene: TRBV7-3
D gene: NA
clone size: NA

CDR3 protein: CASSHDRTYEQYF
CDR3 DNA: TGCGCCAGCAGCCATGACAGAACCTACGAGCAGTACTTC
J gene: TRBJ2-7
V gene: TRBV5-1
D gene: NA
clone size: NA

CDR3 protein: CSAMRGGTEAFF
CDR3 DNA: TGCAGCGCTATGAGGGGGGGGACTGAAGCTTTCTTT
J gene: TRBJ1-1
V gene: TRBV29-1
D gene: NA
clone size: NA

CDR3 protein: CASSWDTVNTEAFF
CDR3 DNA: TGTGCCAGCAGTTGGGACACAGTGAACACTGAAGCTTTCTTT
J gene: TRBJ1-1
V gene: TRBV6-5
D gene: NA
clone size: NA

CDR3 protein: CASSLLGGGTGTGRGYTF
CDR3 DNA: TGTGCCAGCAGTTTATTAGGAGGGGGGACAGGGACGGGTCGGGGCTACACCTTC
J gene: TRBJ1-2
V gene: TRBV27
D gene: TRBD1
clone size: once

CDR3 protein: CSVGTGGPYGYTF
CDR3 DNA: TGCAGCGTAGGGACAGGGGGGCCCTATGGCTACACCTTC
J gene: TRBJ1-2
V gene: TRBV29-1
D gene: TRBD1
clone size: few

CDR3 protein: CASSLEGGGLSYNEQFF
CDR3 DNA: TGTGCCAGCAGCTTAGAAGGCGGGGGGCTTTCCTACAATGAGCAGTTCTTC
J gene: TRBJ2-1
V gene: TRBV11-2
D gene: TRBD2
clone size: NA

CDR3 protein: CASSPGQGERETQYF
CDR3 DNA: TGTGCCAGCTCACCGGGACAGGGGGAAAGAGAGACCCAGTACTTC
J gene: TRBJ2-5
V gene: TRBV18
D gene: TRBD1
clone size: NA

CDR3 protein: CATSRVLERTTRGELFF
CDR3 DNA: TGTGCCACCAGCAGAGTTTTAGAAAGGACAACCAGGGGGGAGCTGTTTTTT
J gene: TRBJ2-2
V gene: TRBV15
D gene: NA
clone size: NA

CDR3 protein: CASSLRTGVYEQYF
CDR3 DNA: TGTGCCAGCAGCCTCCGAACGGGTGTCTACGAGCAGTACTTC
J gene: TRBJ2-7
V gene: TRBV14
D gene: NA
clone size: NA

CDR3 protein: CASRTSGGFHEQYF
CDR3 DNA: TGTGCCAGCAGAACTAGCGGGGGATTCCACGAGCAGTACTTC
J gene: TRBJ2-7
V gene: TRBV6-1
D gene: TRBD2
clone size: NA

CDR3 protein: CASPFGQRYGYTF
CDR3 DNA: TGTGCAAGTCCCTTCGGACAGCGCTATGGCTACACCTTC
J gene: TRBJ1-2
V gene: TRBV12-2
D gene: NA
clone size: NA

CDR3 protein: CASSPQTSWDEQFF
CDR3 DNA: TGTGCCAGCAGCCCACAGACTAGCTGGGATGAGCAGTTCTTC
J gene: TRBJ2-1
V gene: TRBV4-2
D gene: TRBD2
clone size: NA

CDR3 protein: CASSDSDRGVEAFF
CDR3 DNA: TGTGCCAGCAGTGACTCGGACAGGGGTGTTGAAGCTTTCTTT
J gene: TRBJ1-1
V gene: TRBV6-4
D gene: TRBD1
clone size: many

CDR3 protein: CASSPEPGVPLHF
CDR3 DNA: TGTGCCAGCTCACCGGAGCCGGGGGTCCCCCTCCACTTT
J gene: TRBJ1-6
V gene: TRBV18
D gene: NA
clone size: NA

CDR3 protein: CASSLNRDSNQPQHF
CDR3 DNA: TGTGCCAGCAGCCTGAACAGGGATAGCAATCAGCCCCAGCATTTT
J gene: TRBJ1-5
V gene: TRBV6-5
D gene: NA
clone size: NA

CDR3 protein: CASSRDTLNTEAFF
CDR3 DNA: TGTGCCAGCTCACGGGACACCTTGAACACTGAAGCTTTCTTT
J gene: TRBJ1-1
V gene: TRBV18
D gene: NA
clone size: NA

CDR3 protein: CASSRRPGQGINTEAFF
CDR3 DNA: TGTGCCAGTAGTAGACGACCGGGACAGGGAATCAACACTGAAGCTTTCTTT
J gene: TRBJ1-1
V gene: TRBV19
D gene: TRBD1
clone size: NA

CDR3 protein: CASSPTGPGKPQHF
CDR3 DNA: TGTGCCAGCAGCCCGACAGGACCGGGTAAGCCCCAGCATTTT
J gene: TRBJ1-5
V gene: TRBV6-5
D gene: NA
clone size: NA

CDR3 protein: CASSPLSSYNEQFF
CDR3 DNA: TGTGCCAGCAGCCCCTTGAGCTCCTACAATGAGCAGTTCTTC
J gene: TRBJ2-1
V gene: TRBV11-2
D gene: NA
clone size: NA

CDR3 protein: CASSSSGPGVGTEAFF
CDR3 DNA: TGTGCCAGCAGCTCCTCGGGACCGGGGGTAGGCACTGAAGCTTTCTTT
J gene: TRBJ1-1
V gene: TRBV7-9
D gene: NA
clone size: NA

CDR3 protein: CASSEGQGFGGYTF
CDR3 DNA: TGCGCCAGCAGTGAGGGACAGGGTTTTGGAGGCTACACCTTC
J gene: TRBJ1-2
V gene: TRBV10-2
D gene: TRBD1
clone size: NA

CDR3 protein: CASSQASGTGSGEQYF
CDR3 DNA: TGTGCCAGCAGCCAAGCCTCCGGGACTGGGTCCGGAGAGCAGTACTTC
J gene: TRBJ2-7
V gene: TRBV4-2
D gene: NA
clone size: NA

CDR3 protein: CAISGDSANSPLHF
CDR3 DNA: TGTGCCATCAGCGGGGACAGCGCCAATTCACCCCTCCACTTT
J gene: TRBJ1-6
V gene: TRBV10-3
D gene: TRBD1
clone size: NA

CDR3 protein: CASSLRELSTDTQYF
CDR3 DNA: TGTGCCAGCAGCTTAAGGGAGCTTAGCACAGATACGCAGTATTTT
J gene: TRBJ2-3
V gene: TRBV7-9
D gene: NA
clone size: NA

CDR3 protein: CASSGVVTGVNEQFF
CDR3 DNA: TGCGCCAGCAGCGGAGTCGTGACAGGGGTGAATGAGCAGTTCTTC
J gene: TRBJ2-1
V gene: TRBV5-1
D gene: TRBD1
clone size: NA